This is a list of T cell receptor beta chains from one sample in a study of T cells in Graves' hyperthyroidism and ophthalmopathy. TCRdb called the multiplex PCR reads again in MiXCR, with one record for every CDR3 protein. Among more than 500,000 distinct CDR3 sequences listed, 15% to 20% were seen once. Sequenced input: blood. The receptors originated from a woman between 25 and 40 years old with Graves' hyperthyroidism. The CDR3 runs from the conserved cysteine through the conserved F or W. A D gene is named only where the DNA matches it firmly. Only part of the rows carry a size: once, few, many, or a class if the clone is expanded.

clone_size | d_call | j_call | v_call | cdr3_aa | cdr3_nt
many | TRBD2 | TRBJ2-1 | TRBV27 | CASKRGRSDEQFF | TGTGCTTCCAAGCGGGGCAGGAGCGATGAGCAGTTCTTC
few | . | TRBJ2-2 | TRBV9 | CASSGGLLNTGELFF | TGTGCCAGCAGCGGAGGACTCTTGAACACCGGGGAGCTGTTTTTT
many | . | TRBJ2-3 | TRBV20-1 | CSAREQDKGTDTQYF | TGCAGTGCTAGAGAACAGGACAAAGGCACAGATACGCAGTATTTT
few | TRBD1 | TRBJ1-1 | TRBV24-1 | CATSAPGTDTEAFF | TGTGCCACCAGTGCTCCAGGGACAGACACTGAAGCTTTCTTT
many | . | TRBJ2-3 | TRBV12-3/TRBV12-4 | CASSLGDTQYF | TGTGCCAGCAGCTTAGGCGATACGCAGTATTTT
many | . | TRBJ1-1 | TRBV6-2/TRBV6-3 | CASSYGVEAFF | TGTGCCAGCAGTTACGGAGTTGAAGCTTTCTTT
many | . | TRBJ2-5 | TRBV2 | CASGGTVGVETQYF | TGTGCCAGCGGTGGGACGGTGGGAGTAGAGACCCAGTACTTC
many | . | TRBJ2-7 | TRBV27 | CASSLEIGILYEQYF | TGTGCCAGCAGTTTAGAAATTGGGATTCTTTACGAGCAGTACTTC
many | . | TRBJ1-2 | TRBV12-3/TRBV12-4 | CASSLRDGYGYTF | TGTGCCAGCAGTCTCCGGGACGGTTATGGCTACACCTTC
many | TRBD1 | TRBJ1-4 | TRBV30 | CAWSLRDRANEKLFF | TGTGCCTGGAGTCTCCGGGACAGGGCTAATGAAAAACTGTTTTTT
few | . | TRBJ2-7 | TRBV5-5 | CASSLVSGNYLSYEQYF | TGTGCCAGCAGCTTGGTGTCAGGGAATTACCTATCCTACGAGCAGTACTTC
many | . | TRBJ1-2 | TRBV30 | CAWSDRIGYTF | TGTGCCTGGAGTGATCGTATTGGCTACACCTTC
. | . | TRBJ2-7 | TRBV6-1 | CASNLGDISYEQYF | TGTGCCAGCAACCTGGGGGACATTTCCTACGAGCAGTACTTC
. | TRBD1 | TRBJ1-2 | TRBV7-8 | CASSLTGGAGGYTF | TGTGCCAGCAGCCTCACAGGGGGCGCGGGAGGCTACACCTTC
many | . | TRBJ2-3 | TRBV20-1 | CSASSGSTDTQYF | TGCAGTGCATCGAGCGGGAGCACAGATACGCAGTATTTT
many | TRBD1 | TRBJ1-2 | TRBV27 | CASSLAGGGRGYTF | TGTGCCAGCAGTTTAGCAGGGGGAGGACGGGGCTACACCTTC
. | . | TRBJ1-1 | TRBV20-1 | CSARDPGPYTEAFF | TGCAGTGCTAGAGACCCGGGACCTTACACTGAAGCTTTCTTT
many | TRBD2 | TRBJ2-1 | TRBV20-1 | CSVVPGLAGWDEQFF | TGCAGTGTAGTACCGGGACTAGCGGGATGGGATGAGCAGTTCTTC
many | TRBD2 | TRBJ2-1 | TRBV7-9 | CASSPEASGRGYEQFF | TGTGCCAGCAGCCCAGAGGCTAGCGGGAGGGGGTATGAGCAGTTCTTC
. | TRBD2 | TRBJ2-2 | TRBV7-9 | CASSPRTSGSITGELFF | TGTGCCAGCAGTCCCCGGACTAGCGGGAGTATCACCGGGGAGCTGTTTTTT
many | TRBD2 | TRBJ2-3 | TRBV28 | CASSPTSGAGTDTQYF | TGTGCCAGCAGTCCGACTAGCGGGGCAGGCACAGATACGCAGTATTTT
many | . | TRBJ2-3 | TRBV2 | CASSTARESDTQYF | TGTGCCAGCAGTACGGCCCGAGAGTCAGATACGCAGTATTTT
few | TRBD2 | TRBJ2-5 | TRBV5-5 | CASSPPGLAGAGTQYF | TGTGCCAGCAGCCCCCCGGGACTAGCGGGAGCCGGGACCCAGTACTTC
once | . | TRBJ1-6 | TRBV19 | CASSWGGEISPLHF | TGTGCCAGTAGTTGGGGAGGAGAAATTTCACCCCTCCACTTT
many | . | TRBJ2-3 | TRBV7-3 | CASSRGSSTDTQYF | TGTGCCAGCAGCAGGGGCTCTAGCACAGATACGCAGTATTTT
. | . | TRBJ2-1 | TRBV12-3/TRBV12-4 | CASSFIHSGKYNEQFF | TGTGCCAGCAGTTTTATCCATAGCGGAAAGTACAATGAGCAGTTCTTC
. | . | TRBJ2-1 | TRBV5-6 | CASSFANEQFF | TGTGCCAGCAGCTTCGCCAATGAGCAGTTCTTC
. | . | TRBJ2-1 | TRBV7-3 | CASSLVPALPPEIPYNEQFF | TGTGCCAGCAGCTTAGTTCCAGCCCTACCCCCGGAGATTCCCTACAATGAGCAGTTCTTC
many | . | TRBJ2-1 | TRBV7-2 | CASSGSGTYNEQFF | TGTGCCAGCAGCGGGAGTGGAACCTACAATGAGCAGTTCTTC
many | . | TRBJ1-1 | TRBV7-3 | CASSLGPLDGEAFF | TGTGCCAGCAGCTTAGGCCCCCTGGATGGTGAAGCTTTCTTT
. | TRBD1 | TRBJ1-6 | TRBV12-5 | CASGHEFPLRDSKYNSPLHF | TGTGCTAGTGGACACGAATTTCCCCTCCGGGACAGTAAATATAATTCACCCCTCCACTTT
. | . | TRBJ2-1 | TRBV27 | CAGSLSRGVGNEQFF | TGTGCCGGCAGTTTATCGAGGGGTGTGGGCAATGAGCAGTTCTTC
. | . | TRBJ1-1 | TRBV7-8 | CASSLRRWDTEAFF | TGTGCCAGCAGCTTACGACGGTGGGACACTGAAGCTTTCTTT
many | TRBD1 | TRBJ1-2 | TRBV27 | CASSPTGAGYTF | TGTGCCAGCAGTCCTACAGGGGCTGGCTACACCTTC
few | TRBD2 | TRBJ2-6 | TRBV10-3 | CAISGPSGSYGANVLTF | TGTGCCATCAGCGGTCCTAGCGGGAGTTATGGGGCCAACGTCCTGACTTTC
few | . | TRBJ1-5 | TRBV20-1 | CSASGDRDQPQHF | TGCAGTGCCTCAGGGGATAGAGATCAGCCCCAGCATTTT
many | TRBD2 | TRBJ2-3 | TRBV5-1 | CASSNREDPDTQYF | TGCGCCAGCAGCAACCGGGAGGATCCAGATACGCAGTATTTT
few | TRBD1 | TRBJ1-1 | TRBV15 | CATSKITGANTEAFF | TGTGCCACCAGCAAAATTACAGGGGCGAACACTGAAGCTTTCTTT
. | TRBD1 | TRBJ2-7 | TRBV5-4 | CASSSRTGGHEQYF | TGTGCCAGCAGCTCCAGGACAGGGGGCCACGAGCAGTACTTC
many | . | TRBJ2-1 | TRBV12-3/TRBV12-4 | CASSLLGTYAHEQFF | TGTGCCAGCAGTTTATTGGGGACCTACGCCCATGAGCAGTTCTTC
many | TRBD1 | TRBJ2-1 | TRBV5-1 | CASSYGRGLYNEQFF | TGCGCCAGCAGCTACGGCAGGGGGCTTTACAATGAGCAGTTCTTC